This is a list of T cell receptor beta chains from one sample in a study of beta chain features in type 1 diabetes. The table came from immunoSEQ multiplex PCR; TCRdb's copy has only in-frame clones and leaves some out. The table has 600,000 to 700,000 clones, about an eighth seen once. Sequencing was carried out using naive CD4+ T cells from blood. Receptors were obtained from a man younger than 40 with type 1 diabetes. The CDR3 runs from the conserved cysteine through the conserved F or W. D genes are given only for firm matches. A row's size may be missing; if present it is once, few, many or a size class.

CDR3	DNA	D	V	size	J	length
CASSLGTVNTEAFF	TGTGCCAGCAGCTTAGGGACAGTGAACACTGAAGCTTTCTTT	TRBD1	TRBV7-3	.	TRBJ1-1	14
CASSPTGTLETQYF	TGTGCCAGCAGCCCGACAGGCACCCTAGAGACCCAGTACTTC	.	TRBV7-2	few	TRBJ2-5	14
CASSPGPGETGELFF	TGTGCCAGCAGCCCCGGGCCCGGGGAAACCGGGGAGCTGTTTTTT	.	TRBV11-2	few	TRBJ2-2	15
CAIRSTDTQYF	TGTGCCATCCGCAGCACAGATACGCAGTATTTT	.	TRBV10-3	.	TRBJ2-3	11
CASSEGGGTTDTQYF	TGTGCCAGCAGTGAAGGCGGGGGAACCACAGATACGCAGTATTTT	TRBD2	TRBV6-1	.	TRBJ2-3	15
CASSLPPTGSNGYTF	TGTGCCAGCAGCTTACCCCCGACAGGGTCAAATGGCTACACCTTC	TRBD1	TRBV7-2	few	TRBJ1-2	15
CASTLQGTNTEAFF	TGTGCCAGTACCCTGCAGGGAACGAACACTGAAGCTTTCTTT	.	TRBV19	.	TRBJ1-1	14
CASSPDRAEKLFF	TGTGCCAGCAGCCCCGACAGGGCTGAAAAACTGTTTTTT	TRBD1	TRBV7-2	few	TRBJ1-4	13
CASSLGGDYNSPLHF	TGTGCCAGCAGCTTGGGGGGGGACTATAATTCACCCCTCCACTTT	.	TRBV7-2	few	TRBJ1-6	15
CASSQEPQGIGANVLTF	TGCGCCAGCAGCCAAGAACCCCAGGGCATAGGGGCCAACGTCCTGACTTTC	.	TRBV4-3	.	TRBJ2-6	17
CASSLSGTQETQYF	TGTGCCAGCAGCTTAAGTGGCACCCAAGAGACCCAGTACTTC	.	TRBV7-3	.	TRBJ2-5	14
CASSLGGANYGYTF	TGTGCCAGCAGCTTAGGGGGCGCAAACTATGGCTACACCTTC	.	TRBV11-2	.	TRBJ1-2	14
CASSLSGTYAYEQYF	TGTGCCAGCAGTTTATCAGGGACTTACGCCTACGAGCAGTACTTC	.	TRBV27	.	TRBJ2-7	15
CASSSIREAQYF	TGTGCCAGCAGCTCTATCCGGGAGGCCCAGTACTTC	TRBD2	TRBV7-2	.	TRBJ2-5	12
CASSLSGGPQETQYF	TGTGCCAGCAGCTTGTCCGGGGGCCCCCAAGAGACCCAGTACTTC	.	TRBV5-4	.	TRBJ2-5	15
CASSPLVTAGAGANVLTF	TGTGCCAGCAGCCCCTTAGTGACAGCGGGGGCTGGGGCCAACGTCCTGACTTTC	TRBD2	TRBV11-2	.	TRBJ2-6	18
CASSFNSEAYYEQYF	TGCGCCAGCAGCTTTAATTCCGAAGCTTACTACGAGCAGTACTTC	.	TRBV5-1	.	TRBJ2-7	15
CASSLAQGQPPETQYF	TGCGCCAGCAGCCTGGCTCAGGGGCAACCCCCAGAGACCCAGTACTTC	.	TRBV5-1	few	TRBJ2-5	16
CASSYSARNTEAFF	TGTGCCAGCAGTTACTCTGCCCGGAACACTGAAGCTTTCTTT	.	TRBV6-5	.	TRBJ1-1	14
CASSLEWTGGSNQPQHF	TGTGCCAGCAGCTTAGAATGGACAGGTGGTAGCAATCAGCCCCAGCATTTT	TRBD1	TRBV7-9	few	TRBJ1-5	17
CASSLPGLEVYEQYF	TGTGCCAGCAGTTTACCGGGCCTGGAGGTCTACGAGCAGTACTTC	.	TRBV28	.	TRBJ2-7	15
CASSLDGFGTGELFF	TGTGCCAGCAGCCTAGACGGTTTTGGGACCGGGGAGCTGTTTTTT	.	TRBV9	.	TRBJ2-2	15
CSAESWETQYF	TGCAGTGCGGAATCCTGGGAGACCCAGTACTTC	.	TRBV20-1	few	TRBJ2-5	11
CASRKQETGNTIYF	TGCGCCAGCCGAAAACAGGAAACTGGAAACACCATATATTTT	.	TRBV4-3	few	TRBJ1-3	14
CASSTRQGAREKLFF	TGTGCCAGCAGCACCCGACAGGGGGCGCGGGAAAAACTGTTTTTT	TRBD1	TRBV7-2	.	TRBJ1-4	15
CASSGASTDTQYF	TGTGCCAGCTCAGGGGCTAGCACAGATACGCAGTATTTT	.	TRBV18	few	TRBJ2-3	13
CSVFPGQGDGYTF	TGCAGCGTTTTCCCGGGACAGGGGGATGGCTACACCTTC	TRBD1	TRBV29-1	few	TRBJ1-2	13
CASGREGGTEAFF	TGTGCCAGCGGGCGGGAAGGGGGCACTGAAGCTTTCTTT	.	TRBV2	.	TRBJ1-1	13
CASRPGGQPYNEQFF	TGTGCCAGCAGACCCGGCGGCCAGCCCTACAATGAGCAGTTCTTC	.	TRBV4-2	.	TRBJ2-1	15
CASGLGQPNVQPQHF	TGTGCCAGCGGCCTGGGACAGCCAAACGTTCAGCCCCAGCATTTT	TRBD1	TRBV2	.	TRBJ1-5	15
CASSPGSVGSTNEKLFF	TGTGCCAGCAGCCCAGGGTCAGTGGGCTCTACTAATGAAAAACTGTTTTTT	.	TRBV9	.	TRBJ1-4	17
CASTQRDSGIEAFF	TGTGCCAGCACCCAAAGGGACAGCGGTATTGAAGCTTTCTTT	TRBD1	TRBV5-4	few	TRBJ1-1	14
CASSLSGTNTGELFF	TGTGCTAGCAGCTTAAGCGGGACAAACACCGGGGAGCTGTTTTTT	.	TRBV7-7	.	TRBJ2-2	15
CASSLLAGGTDTQYF	TGCGCCAGCAGCTTGCTAGCGGGGGGCACAGATACGCAGTATTTT	TRBD2	TRBV5-1	.	TRBJ2-3	15
CASSLAGTSYNEQFF	TGTGCCAGCAGTTTAGCGGGGACCTCCTACAATGAGCAGTTCTTC	.	TRBV27	few	TRBJ2-1	15
CASGLAPLSRTTDTQYF	TGTGCTAGTGGTTTGGCCCCACTAAGCCGGACCACAGATACGCAGTATTTT	.	TRBV12-5	.	TRBJ2-3	17
CASRLLDRENQPQHF	TGTGCCAGCAGACTTTTGGACAGGGAAAATCAGCCCCAGCATTTT	TRBD1	TRBV28	few	TRBJ1-5	15
CASSLGRETGKTQYF	TGCGCCAGCAGCTTGGGACGTGAGACAGGGAAGACCCAGTACTTC	TRBD1	TRBV5-1	few	TRBJ2-5	15
CAWSLGFQETQYF	TGTGCCTGGAGTCTTGGGTTTCAAGAGACCCAGTACTTC	.	TRBV30	few	TRBJ2-5	13
CASSPANTGELFF	TGTGCCAGTTCACCCGCGAACACCGGGGAGCTGTTTTTT	.	TRBV18	few	TRBJ2-2	13
CSVGGYTF	TGCAGCGTCGGTGGCTACACCTTC	.	TRBV29-1	.	TRBJ1-2	8
CASSFGTGAYEQYF	TGTGCCAGCTCGTTTGGGACAGGGGCCTACGAGCAGTACTTC	TRBD1	TRBV18	few	TRBJ2-7	14
CASSQTGYGDYGYTF	TGTGCCAGCAGCCAAACGGGTTACGGAGACTATGGCTACACCTTC	.	TRBV14	few	TRBJ1-2	15
CASSWTSGGAGADTQYF	TGTGCCAGCTCATGGACTAGCGGGGGGGCCGGGGCAGATACGCAGTATTTT	TRBD2	TRBV18	.	TRBJ2-3	17
CASSYLTGGLYEQYF	TGTGCCAGCAGTTATCTGACAGGGGGACTCTACGAGCAGTACTTC	TRBD1	TRBV28	few	TRBJ2-7	15
CASSLQMNTEAFF	TGTGCCAGCAGCTTACAGATGAACACTGAAGCTTTCTTT	.	TRBV7-6	.	TRBJ1-1	13
CASSQGTGGFYGYTF	TGCGCCAGCAGCCAAGGGACAGGGGGCTTTTATGGCTACACCTTC	TRBD1	TRBV4-3	few	TRBJ1-2	15
CASSVVERVESPLHF	TGTGCCAGCAGCGTAGTTGAACGTGTGGAATCACCCCTCCACTTT	.	TRBV9	.	TRBJ1-6	15
CASSTQQGSYEQYF	TGTGCCAGCAGCACCCAACAGGGCTCCTACGAGCAGTACTTC	.	TRBV7-9	.	TRBJ2-7	14
CASSSGTGQETQYF	TGTGCCAGCAGTTCCGGGACAGGCCAAGAGACCCAGTACTTC	TRBD1	TRBV6-1	.	TRBJ2-5	14
CASSHATGLGNTIYF	TGTGCCAGCAGTCACGCTACAGGGTTGGGAAACACCATATATTTT	.	TRBV28	few	TRBJ1-3	15
CASSLTPGQVNTEAFF	TGTGCCAGCAGTCTCACCCCTGGACAGGTGAACACTGAAGCTTTCTTT	TRBD1	TRBV6-6	.	TRBJ1-1	16
CASSLNAQLPKNIQYF	TGTGCCAGCAGCCTAAACGCACAGCTCCCCAAAAACATTCAGTACTTC	.	TRBV7-2	few	TRBJ2-4	16